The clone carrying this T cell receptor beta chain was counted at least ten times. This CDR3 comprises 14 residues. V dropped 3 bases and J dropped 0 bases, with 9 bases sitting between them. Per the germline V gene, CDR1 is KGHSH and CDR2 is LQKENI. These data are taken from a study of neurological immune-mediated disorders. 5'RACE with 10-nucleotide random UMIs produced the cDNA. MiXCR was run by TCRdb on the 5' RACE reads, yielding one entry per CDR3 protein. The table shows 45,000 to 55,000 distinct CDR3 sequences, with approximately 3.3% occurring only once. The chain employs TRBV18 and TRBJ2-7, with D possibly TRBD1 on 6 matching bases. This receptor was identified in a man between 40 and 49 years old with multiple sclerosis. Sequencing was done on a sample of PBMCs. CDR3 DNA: TGTGCCAGCTCACCGACAGGAAACTCCTACGAGCAGTACTTC. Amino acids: CASSPTGNSYEQYF.